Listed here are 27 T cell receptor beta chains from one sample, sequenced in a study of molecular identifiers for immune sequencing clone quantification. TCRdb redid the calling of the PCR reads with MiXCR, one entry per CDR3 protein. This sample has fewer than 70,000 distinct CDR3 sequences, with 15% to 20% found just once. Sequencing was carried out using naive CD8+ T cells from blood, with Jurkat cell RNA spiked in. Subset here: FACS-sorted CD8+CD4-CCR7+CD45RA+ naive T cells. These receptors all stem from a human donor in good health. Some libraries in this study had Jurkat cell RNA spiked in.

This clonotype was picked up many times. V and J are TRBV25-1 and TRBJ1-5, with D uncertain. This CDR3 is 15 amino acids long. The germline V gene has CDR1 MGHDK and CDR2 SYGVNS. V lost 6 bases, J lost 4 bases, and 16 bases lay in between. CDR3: CASRRLQAGNQPQHF. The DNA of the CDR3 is TGTGCCAGCAGAAGACTTCAGGCGGGGAATCAGCCCCAGCATTTT. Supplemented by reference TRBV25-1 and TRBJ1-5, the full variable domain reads EADIYQTPRYLVIGTGKKITLECSQTMGHDKMYWYQQDPGMELHLIHYSYGVNSTEKGDLSSESTVSRIRTEHFPLTLESARPSHTSQYLCASRRLQAGNQPQHFGDGTRLSIL.

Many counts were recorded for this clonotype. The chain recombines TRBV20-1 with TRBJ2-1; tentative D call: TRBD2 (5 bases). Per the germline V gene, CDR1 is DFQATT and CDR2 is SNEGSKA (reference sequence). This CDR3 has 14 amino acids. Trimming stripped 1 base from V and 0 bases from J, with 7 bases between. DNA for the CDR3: TGCAGTGCTAGAGTGGGAGACTCCTACAATGAGCAGTTCTTC. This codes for CSARVGDSYNEQFF.

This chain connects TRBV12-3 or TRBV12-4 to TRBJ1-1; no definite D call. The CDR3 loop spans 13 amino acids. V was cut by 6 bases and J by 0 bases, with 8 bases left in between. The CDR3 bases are TGTGCCAGCAGCCCGAGCTTGAACACTGAAGCTTTCTTT. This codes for CASSPSLNTEAFF.

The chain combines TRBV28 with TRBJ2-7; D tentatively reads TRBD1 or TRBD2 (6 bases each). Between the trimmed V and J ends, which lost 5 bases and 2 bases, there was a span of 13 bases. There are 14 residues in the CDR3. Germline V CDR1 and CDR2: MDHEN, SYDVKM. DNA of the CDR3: TGTGCCAGCAGTACCGGAGGGGACACCTACGAGCAGTACTTC. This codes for CASSTGGDTYEQYF.

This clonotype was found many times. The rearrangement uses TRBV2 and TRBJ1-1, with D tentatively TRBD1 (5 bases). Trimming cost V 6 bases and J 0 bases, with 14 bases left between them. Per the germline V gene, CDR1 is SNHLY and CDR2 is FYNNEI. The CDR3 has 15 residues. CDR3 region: CASRAGRSMNTEAFF. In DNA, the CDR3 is TGTGCCAGCAGAGCAGGGAGAAGCATGAACACTGAAGCTTTCTTT.

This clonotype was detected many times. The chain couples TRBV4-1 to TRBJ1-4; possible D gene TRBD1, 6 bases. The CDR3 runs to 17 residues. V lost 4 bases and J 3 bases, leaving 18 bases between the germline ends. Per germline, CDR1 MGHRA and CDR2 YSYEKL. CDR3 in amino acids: CASSPFGGRIANEKLFF. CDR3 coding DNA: TGCGCCAGCAGCCCCTTCGGGGGGCGTATTGCTAATGAAAAACTGTTTTTT.

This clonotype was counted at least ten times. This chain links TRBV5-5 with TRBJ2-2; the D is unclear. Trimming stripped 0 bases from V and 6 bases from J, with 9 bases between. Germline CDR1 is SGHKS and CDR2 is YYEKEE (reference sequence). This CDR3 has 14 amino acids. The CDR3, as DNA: TGTGCCAGCAGCTTGGTAATCTTCGCCGGGGAGCTGTTTTTT. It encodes CASSLVIFAGELFF.

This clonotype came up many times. In DNA form, the CDR3 reads TGTGCCAGCAGCCAATATCTAGCGGGAGGGTACAATGAGCAGTTCTTC. Protein product: CASSQYLAGGYNEQFF. V and J are TRBV4-2 and TRBJ2-1; 12 positions match TRBD2. The V gene end was trimmed by 2 bases and the J gene end by 4 bases; junction bases not matched to a gene: 3. Germline V CDR1 and CDR2: LGHNA, YNFKEQ. The CDR3 totals 16 residues.

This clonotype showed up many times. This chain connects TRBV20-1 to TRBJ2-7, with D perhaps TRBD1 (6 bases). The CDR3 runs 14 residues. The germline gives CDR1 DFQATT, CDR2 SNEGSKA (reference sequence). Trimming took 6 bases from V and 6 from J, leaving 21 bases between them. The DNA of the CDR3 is TGCAGTGCGGGTGAACAGGGCCCCTTGAGCGAGCAGTACTTC. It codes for CSAGEQGPLSEQYF.

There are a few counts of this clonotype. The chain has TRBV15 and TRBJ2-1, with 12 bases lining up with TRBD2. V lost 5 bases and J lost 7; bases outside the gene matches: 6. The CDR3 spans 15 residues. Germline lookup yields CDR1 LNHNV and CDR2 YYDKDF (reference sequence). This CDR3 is CATSSLAGGPNEQFF. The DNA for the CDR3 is TGTGCCACCAGCTCGCTAGCGGGAGGGCCGAATGAGCAGTTCTTC. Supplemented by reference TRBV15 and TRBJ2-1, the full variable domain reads DAMVIQNPRYQVTQFGKPVTLSCSQTLNHNVMYWYQQKSSQAPKLLFHYYDKDFNNEADTPDNFQSRRPNTSFCFLDIRSPGLGDTAMYLCATSSLAGGPNEQFFGPGTRLTVL.

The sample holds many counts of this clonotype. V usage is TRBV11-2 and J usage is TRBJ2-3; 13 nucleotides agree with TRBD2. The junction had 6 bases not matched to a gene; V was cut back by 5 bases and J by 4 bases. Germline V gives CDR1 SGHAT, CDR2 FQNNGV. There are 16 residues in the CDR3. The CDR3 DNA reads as TGTGCCAGCAGCCAACTAGCGGGAGGGCCGTCAGATACGCAGTATTTT. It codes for CASSQLAGGPSDTQYF.

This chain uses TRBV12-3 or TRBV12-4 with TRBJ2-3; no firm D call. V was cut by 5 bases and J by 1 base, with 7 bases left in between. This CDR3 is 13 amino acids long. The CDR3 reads CASSPPGTDTQYF. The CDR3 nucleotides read TGTGCCAGCAGTCCCCCCGGCACAGATACGCAGTATTTT.

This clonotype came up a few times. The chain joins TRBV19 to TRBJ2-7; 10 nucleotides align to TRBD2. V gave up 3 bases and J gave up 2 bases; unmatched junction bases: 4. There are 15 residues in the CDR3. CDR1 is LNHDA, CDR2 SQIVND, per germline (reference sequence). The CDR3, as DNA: TGTGCCAGTAGTATTGTCACTAGCGGGGCCTACGAGCAGTACTTC. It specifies CASSIVTSGAYEQYF.

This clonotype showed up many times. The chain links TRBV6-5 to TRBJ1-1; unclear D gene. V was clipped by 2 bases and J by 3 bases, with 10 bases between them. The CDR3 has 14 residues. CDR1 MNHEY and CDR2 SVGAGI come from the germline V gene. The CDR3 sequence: CASSYVREHTEAFF. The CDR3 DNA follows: TGTGCCAGCAGTTACGTCCGGGAGCACACTGAAGCTTTCTTT.

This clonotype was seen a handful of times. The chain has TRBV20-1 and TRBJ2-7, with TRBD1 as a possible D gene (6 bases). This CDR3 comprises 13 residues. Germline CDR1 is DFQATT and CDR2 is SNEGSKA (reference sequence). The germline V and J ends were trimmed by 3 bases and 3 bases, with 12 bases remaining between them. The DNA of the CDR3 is TGCAGTGCTAGGTCAGGGGACCTCTACGAGCAGTACTTC. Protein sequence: CSARSGDLYEQYF.

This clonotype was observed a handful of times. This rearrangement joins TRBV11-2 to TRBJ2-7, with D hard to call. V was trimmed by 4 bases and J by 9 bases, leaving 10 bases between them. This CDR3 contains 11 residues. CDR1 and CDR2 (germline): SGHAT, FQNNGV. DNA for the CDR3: TGTGCCAGCAGCTCCCCCCGTGGGCAGTACTTC. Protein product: CASSSPRGQYF.

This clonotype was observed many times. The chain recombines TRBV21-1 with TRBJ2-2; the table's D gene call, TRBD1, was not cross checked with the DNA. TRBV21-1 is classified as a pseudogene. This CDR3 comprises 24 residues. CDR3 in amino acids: CASSIPRQTGEGGGSSGYTGELFF. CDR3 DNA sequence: TGTGCCAGCAGCATCCCAAGACAGACAGGGGAAGGCGGTGGGAGTAGTGGATACACCGGGGAGCTGTTTTTT.

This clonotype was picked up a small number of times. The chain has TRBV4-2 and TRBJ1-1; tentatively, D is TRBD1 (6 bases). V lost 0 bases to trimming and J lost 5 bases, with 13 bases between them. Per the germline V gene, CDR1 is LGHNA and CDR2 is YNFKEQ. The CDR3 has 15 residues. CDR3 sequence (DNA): TGTGCCAGCAGCCAAGAGAAGGGGGGATGGACTGAAGCTTTCTTT. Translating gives CASSQEKGGWTEAFF.

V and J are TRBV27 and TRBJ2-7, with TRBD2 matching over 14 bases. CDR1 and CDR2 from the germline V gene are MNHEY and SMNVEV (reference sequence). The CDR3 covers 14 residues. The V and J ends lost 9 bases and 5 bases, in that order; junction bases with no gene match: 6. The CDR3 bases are TGTGCCAGTGCCTCGGGACTAGCGGGAGACGAGCAGTACTTC. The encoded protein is CASASGLAGDEQYF.

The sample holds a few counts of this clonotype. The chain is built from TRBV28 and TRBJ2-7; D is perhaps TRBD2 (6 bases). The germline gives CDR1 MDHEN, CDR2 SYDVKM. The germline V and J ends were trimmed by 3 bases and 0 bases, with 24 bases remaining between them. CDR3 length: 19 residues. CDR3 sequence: CASSLRTSLANPSSYEQYF. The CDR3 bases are TGTGCCAGCAGTTTGAGGACCAGCCTAGCGAATCCGAGCTCCTACGAGCAGTACTTC.

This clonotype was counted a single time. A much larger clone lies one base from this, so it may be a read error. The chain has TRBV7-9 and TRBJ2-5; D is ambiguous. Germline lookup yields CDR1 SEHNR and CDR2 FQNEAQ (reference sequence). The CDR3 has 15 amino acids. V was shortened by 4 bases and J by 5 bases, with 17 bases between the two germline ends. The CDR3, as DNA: TGTGCCAGCAGCTCCCCTGAGAGAAGCAGCGAGACCCAGTACTTC. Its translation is CASSSPERSSETQYF.

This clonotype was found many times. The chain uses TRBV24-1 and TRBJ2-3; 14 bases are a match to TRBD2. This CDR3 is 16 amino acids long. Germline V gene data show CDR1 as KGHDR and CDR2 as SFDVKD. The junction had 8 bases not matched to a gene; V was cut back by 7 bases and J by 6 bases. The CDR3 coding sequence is TGTGCCACCAGCCAGGGACTAGCGGGAGTTTGGGATACGCAGTATTTT. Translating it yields CATSQGLAGVWDTQYF.

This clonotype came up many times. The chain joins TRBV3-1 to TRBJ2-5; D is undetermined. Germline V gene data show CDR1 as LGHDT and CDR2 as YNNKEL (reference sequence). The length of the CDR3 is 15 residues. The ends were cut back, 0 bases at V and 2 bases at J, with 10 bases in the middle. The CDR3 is CASSQDDSLQETQYF. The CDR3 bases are TGTGCCAGCAGCCAAGATGATTCCCTTCAAGAGACCCAGTACTTC.

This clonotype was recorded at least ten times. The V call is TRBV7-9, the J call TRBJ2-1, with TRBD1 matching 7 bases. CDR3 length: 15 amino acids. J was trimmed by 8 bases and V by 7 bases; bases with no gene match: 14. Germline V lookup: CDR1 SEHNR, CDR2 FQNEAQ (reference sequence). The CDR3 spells CASTPRQGATYEQFF. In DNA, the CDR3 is TGTGCCAGCACCCCAAGACAGGGAGCTACCTATGAGCAGTTCTTC.

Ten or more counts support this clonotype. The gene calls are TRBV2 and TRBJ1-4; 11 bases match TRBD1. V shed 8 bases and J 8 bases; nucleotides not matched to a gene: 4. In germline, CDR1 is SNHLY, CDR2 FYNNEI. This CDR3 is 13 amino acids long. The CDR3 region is CASSDRGHEKLFF. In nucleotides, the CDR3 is TGTGCCAGCTCGGACAGGGGGCACGAAAAACTGTTTTTT.

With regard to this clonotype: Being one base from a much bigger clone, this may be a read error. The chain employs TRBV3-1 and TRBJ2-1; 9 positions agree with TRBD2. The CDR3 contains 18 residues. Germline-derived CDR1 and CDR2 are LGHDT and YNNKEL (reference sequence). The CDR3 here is CASSPKRTSDYSYNKQFF. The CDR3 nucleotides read TGTGCCAGCAGTCCCAAGCGGACTAGCGACTACTCCTACAATAAGCAGTTCTTC.

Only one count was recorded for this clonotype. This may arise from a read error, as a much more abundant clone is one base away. CDR3 region: CASRRSTTGELSF. The CDR3 bases are TGTGCCAGCAGACGATCAACCACCGGGGAGCTGTCTTTT. This chain connects TRBV7-9 to TRBJ2-2; D is perhaps TRBD2 (5 bases). CDR3 length: 13 amino acids. Germline CDR1 is SEHNR and CDR2 is FQNEAQ (reference sequence). Based on the CDR3 plus reference TRBV7-9 and TRBJ2-2, the full variable domain is DTGVSQNPRHKITKRGQNVTFRCDPISEHNRLYWYRQTLGQGPEFLTYFQNEAQLEKSRLLSDRFSAERPKGSFSTLEIQRTEQGDSAMYLCASRRSTTGELSFGEGSRLTVL.